These T cell receptor beta chains were read from a single sample in a study of blood T cell repertoires in COVID-19. Repertoires were generated with immunoSEQ multiplex PCR, while TCRdb's copy carries only in-frame clones and drops some. The table records about 150,000 clones, more than 75% of them present only once. The sample comprised peripheral blood. These receptors originate from a man aged 65-85 years with acute or convalescent COVID-19. Both conserved end residues are trimmed from each CDR3. Each record gives: J gene, V gene, CDR3 protein.

TRBJ2-7,TRBV25-1,ASRRTGGSYEQY
TRBJ2-7,TRBV21-1,ASSKAFFLWADGGSPGYYEQY
TRBJ1-6,TRBV6-5,ASRGDRVASPLH
TRBJ1-3,TRBV7-2,ASSSRGGSGNTIY
TRBJ2-7,TRBV6-8,ASSYSYPVSCEQY
TRBJ1-1,TRBV7-9,ASNRRGESVGTMGRAF
TRBJ1-5,TRBV28,ASSSRDRGHTQPQH
TRBJ1-1,TRBV6-2/TRBV6-3,ASSYSRNTEAF
TRBJ1-1,TRBV21-1,ASSKEGAVPELTEAF
TRBJ1-3,TRBV12-2,ASRLAQGRDTIY
TRBJ2-7,TRBV6-2/TRBV6-3,ASSNNGVVPYEQY
TRBJ1-1,TRBV19,ASTFQGTNTEAF
TRBJ2-3,TRBV5-1,ASSLGLADTDTQY
TRBJ1-4,TRBV18,ASSPDLLPEGEKLF
TRBJ2-7,TRBV7-8,ASSFLAGDPYEQY
TRBJ1-4,TRBV29-1,SVQQGSANEKLF